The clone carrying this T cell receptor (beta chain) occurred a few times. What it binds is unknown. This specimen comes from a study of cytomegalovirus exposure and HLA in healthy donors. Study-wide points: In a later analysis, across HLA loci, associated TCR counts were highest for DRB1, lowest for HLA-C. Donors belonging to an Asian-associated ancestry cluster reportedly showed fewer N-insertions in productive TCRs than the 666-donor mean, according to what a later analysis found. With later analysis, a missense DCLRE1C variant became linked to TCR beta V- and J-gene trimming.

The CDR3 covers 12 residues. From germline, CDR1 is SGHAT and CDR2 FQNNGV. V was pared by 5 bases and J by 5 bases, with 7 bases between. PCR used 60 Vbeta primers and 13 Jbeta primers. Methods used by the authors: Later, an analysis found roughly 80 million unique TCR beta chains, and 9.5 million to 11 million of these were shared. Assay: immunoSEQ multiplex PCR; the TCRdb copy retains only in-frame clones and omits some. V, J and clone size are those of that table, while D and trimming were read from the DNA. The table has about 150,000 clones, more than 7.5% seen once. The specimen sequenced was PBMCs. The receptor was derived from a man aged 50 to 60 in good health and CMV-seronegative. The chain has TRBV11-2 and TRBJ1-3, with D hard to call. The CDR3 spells CASSRQRNTIYF. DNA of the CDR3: TGTGCCAGCAGCCGCCAGAGAAACACCATATATTTT.